The 31 T cell receptor beta chains below come from one sample, sequenced in a study of T cells after yellow fever vaccination. MiXCR was run by TCRdb on the 5' RACE reads, yielding one entry per CDR3 protein. The sample has roughly 350,000 distinct CDR3 sequences, 4.1% seen once. The source was PBMCs, collected 5 days after the yellow fever booster vaccination. The source is a man in his late teens or twenties who received the YFV17D yellow fever vaccine.

This clonotype was found many times. The chain couples TRBV12-3 or TRBV12-4 to TRBJ2-4; D unclear. This CDR3 contains 15 residues. The V end lost 5 bases, the J end lost 2 bases, and 13 bases lay between the germline ends. The CDR3 reads CASSDVLESKNIQYF. The CDR3 region has the DNA TGTGCCAGCAGTGACGTGTTAGAATCCAAAAACATTCAGTACTTC.

This clonotype has just a few counts. The chain combines TRBV7-6 with TRBJ2-3, with 9 bases matching TRBD2. V lost 6 bases, J lost 4 bases, and 11 bases stayed unmatched. This CDR3 is built from 16 residues. Germline lookup yields CDR1 SGHVS and CDR2 FNYEAQ. CDR3 residues: CASSPFERGVADTQYF. CDR3 nucleotides: TGTGCCAGCAGTCCTTTCGAGCGGGGGGTGGCAGATACGCAGTATTTT. Full variable domain (outside the CDR3, taken from reference TRBV7-6 and TRBJ2-3): GAGVSQSPRYKVTKRGQDVALRCDPISGHVSLYWYRQALGQGPEFLTYFNYEAQQDKSGLPNDRFSAERPEGSISTLTIQRTEQRDSAMYRCASSPFERGVADTQYFGPGTRLTVL.

This rearrangement joins TRBV15 to TRBJ2-2; 7 bases agree with TRBD1. Germline V lookup: CDR1 LNHNV, CDR2 YYDKDF (reference sequence). CDR3 size: 16 residues. Unmatched junction bases numbered 8, after V lost 5 bases and J lost 2 bases. CDR3 protein: CATSGPTGSNTGELFF. The CDR3 DNA is TGTGCCACCAGCGGACCGACAGGGAGTAACACCGGGGAGCTGTTTTTT.

As for this clonotype: A read error is likely here: a far larger clone is one base away. The V call is TRBV4-3, the J call TRBJ1-1; no reliable D call. The CDR3 has 13 residues. V was shortened by 0 bases and J by 1 base, with 3 bases between the two germline ends. Germline CDR1 is LGHNA and CDR2 is YSLEER. CDR3 coding DNA: TGCGCCAGCAGCCAAGATCCGAACACTGAAGCTTTCTTT. Its translation: CASSQDPNTEAFF.

This clonotype appeared a few times. The V gene is TRBV5-4, the J gene TRBJ2-2; unclear D gene. The CDR3 covers 15 residues. Germline loops: CDR1 SGHNT, CDR2 YYREEE (reference sequence). V lost 4 bases and J lost 0, with 10 bases in between. CDR3 nucleotide sequence: TGTGCCAGCAGCCGAGACACATCGAACACCGGGGAGCTGTTTTTT. As protein: CASSRDTSNTGELFF.

This clonotype was counted only a few times. V is TRBV6-5 and J is TRBJ1-1, with TRBD1 matching 9 bases. V was pared by 6 bases and J by 5 bases, with 7 bases of the junction left unmatched. The V gene's germline CDR1 is MNHEY and CDR2 SVGAGI. The CDR3 covers 14 residues. The CDR3: CASSYDRGWTEAFF. The CDR3 nucleotides are TGTGCCAGCAGCTATGACAGGGGGTGGACTGAAGCTTTCTTT.

This clonotype was picked up many times. This CDR3 reads CASSPLVYQETQYF. CDR3 coding DNA: TGTGCCAGCAGCCCCCTGGTGTACCAAGAGACCCAGTACTTC. This rearrangement joins TRBV9 to TRBJ2-5; D call uncertain. The CDR3 consists of 14 residues. Trimming took 4 bases from V and 0 from J, leaving 10 bases between them. Germline V gene lookup returns CDR1 SGDLS and CDR2 YYNGEE.

This clonotype was recorded a few times. The V call is TRBV7-2, the J call TRBJ1-4; perhaps TRBD1 as D (5 bases). This CDR3 contains 15 residues. Trimming shortened V by 1 base and J by 2 bases, and 8 bases separated the two germline ends. Germline values: CDR1 SGHTA, CDR2 FQGNSA. The CDR3 protein is CASSLGYRTNEKLFF. The CDR3 DNA is TGTGCCAGCAGCTTAGGGTACAGGACTAATGAAAAACTGTTTTTT.

The chain carries TRBV28 and TRBJ2-7; TRBD2 aligns across 10 bases. Germline assignment: CDR1 MDHEN and CDR2 SYDVKM. The CDR3 totals 15 residues. Trimming removed 6 bases from V and 5 bases from J; junction bases left unmatched: 10. The CDR3 DNA is TGTGCCAGCAGAGGACTAGCGGCCCCCGGGAACGAGCAGTACGTC. It encodes CASRGLAAPGNEQYV.

The V call is TRBV30, the J call TRBJ2-3; D is undetermined. Trimming shortened V by 5 bases and J by 4 bases, and 13 bases separated the two germline ends. From germline, CDR1 is GTSNPN and CDR2 SVGIG (reference sequence). The CDR3 is made up of 13 amino acids. The CDR3 coding sequence is TGTGCCTGGGAGTTCCCGGTCGCAGATACGCAGTATTTT. The encoded protein is CAWEFPVADTQYF.

CDR3 loop: CASSYRQGSTDTQYF. DNA for the CDR3: TGTGCCAGCAGTTACAGGCAGGGGAGCACAGATACGCAGTATTTT. The gene calls are TRBV6-5 and TRBJ2-3; D perhaps matches TRBD1 (6 bases). Germline assignment: CDR1 MNHEY and CDR2 SVGAGI. This CDR3 is 15 amino acids long. The V and J ends lost 2 bases and 0 bases respectively, with 9 bases between them.

This clonotype was picked up a small number of times. V usage is TRBV28 and J usage is TRBJ1-3, with a tentative D call TRBD1 (5 bases). Trimming took 5 bases from V and 4 from J, leaving 12 bases between them. The CDR3 is 14 residues long. Germline loops: CDR1 MDHEN, CDR2 SYDVKM. CDR3: CASSAAGSGNTIYF. CDR3 nucleotide sequence: TGTGCCAGCAGTGCCGCAGGGTCGGGAAACACCATATATTTT.

This clonotype was detected only a few times. V usage is TRBV5-1 and J usage is TRBJ2-3, with D unresolved. V lost 4 bases and J 4 bases, leaving 7 bases between the germline ends. Germline lookup yields CDR1 SGHRS and CDR2 YFSETQ. This CDR3 is built from 12 residues. The CDR3 spells CASSAEADTQYF. The CDR3, as DNA: TGCGCCAGCAGCGCGGAAGCAGATACGCAGTATTTT.

The genes are TRBV6-2 or TRBV6-3 and TRBJ2-1; possibly TRBD1 for D (6 bases). Germline V lookup: CDR1 MNHEY, CDR2 SVGEGT. V shed 5 bases and J shed 8 bases, with 19 bases lying between them. This CDR3 has 15 residues. The CDR3: CASSNPGPAGDEQFF. DNA of the CDR3: TGTGCCAGCAGTAACCCGGGACCCGCAGGGGATGAGCAGTTCTTC.

The chain has TRBV20-1 and TRBJ1-2; D not certain. This CDR3 region has 14 residues. CDR1 is DFQATT, CDR2 SNEGSKA, per germline (reference sequence). The ends were cut back, 1 base at V and 4 bases at J, with 13 bases in the middle. The CDR3 nucleotides are TGCAGTGCTAGAGCCTTCCAACGGGCCTATGGCTACACCTTC. It codes for CSARAFQRAYGYTF.

Ten or more counts support this clonotype. J is TRBJ2-1 and V is TRBV11-2, with D possibly called TRBD1 or TRBD2 (5 bases each). CDR3 length: 15 amino acids. Trimming removed 7 bases from V and 3 bases from J, with 16 bases in between. In germline, CDR1 is SGHAT, CDR2 FQNNGV. CDR3 in DNA: TGTGCCAGCACCCAGGGAGCGAGTAACTACAATGAGCAGTTCTTC. This codes for CASTQGASNYNEQFF.

This chain joins TRBV24-1 and TRBJ2-1; D might be TRBD2 (5 bases). The germline V and J ends were trimmed by 3 bases and 1 base, with 12 bases remaining between them. CDR3 length equals 16 residues. The V gene's germline CDR1 is KGHDR and CDR2 SFDVKD. CDR3 in amino acids: CATSDLQRASYNEQFF. CDR3 bases: TGTGCCACCAGTGATCTACAGAGGGCATCCTACAATGAGCAGTTCTTC.

This chain joins TRBV29-1 and TRBJ1-2; D unclear. V was clipped by 3 bases and J by 3 bases, with 5 bases between them. The CDR3 is made up of 11 amino acids. The germline V gene has CDR1 SQVTM and CDR2 ANQGSEA. The CDR3, as DNA: TGCAGCGTTGAGGAGGACTATGGCTACACCTTC. Translation: CSVEEDYGYTF.

Ten or more counts support this clonotype. The chain uses TRBV2 and TRBJ1-5; D might be TRBD1 (6 bases). V was clipped by 3 bases and J by 0 bases, with 12 bases between them. The CDR3 contains 16 residues. Germline V lookup: CDR1 SNHLY, CDR2 FYNNEI. The CDR3 DNA reads TGTGCCAGCAGTGAGTGGGGGCCGTATAGCAATCAGCCCCAGCATTTT. This translates into CASSEWGPYSNQPQHF.

This clonotype appeared a few times. The V and J genes are TRBV19 and TRBJ1-2; TRBD1 is a possible D gene (5 bases). Germline V gene lookup returns CDR1 LNHDA and CDR2 SQIVND (reference sequence). The CDR3 is 15 amino acids. Trimming took off 7 bases at V and 4 bases at J, with 19 bases between the two ends. The CDR3 DNA sequence: TGTGCCAGTAAGTCGCGGCAGGGAGGGCCCTATGGCTACACCTTC. It encodes CASKSRQGGPYGYTF.

The chain joins TRBV6-1 to TRBJ1-1; maybe TRBD1 (5 bases). Trimming left V 10 bases short and J 4 bases short, with 22 bases between. The CDR3 has 15 amino acids. CDR1 MNHNS and CDR2 SASEGT come from the germline V gene. The CDR3 region is CATFPGADGATEAFF. The CDR3 DNA reads TGTGCCACCTTCCCCGGGGCGGACGGCGCCACTGAAGCTTTCTTT.

This sequence joins TRBV21-1 and TRBJ2-7. TRBV21-1 is marked as a pseudogene. This CDR3 contains 12 residues. CDR3 nucleotide sequence: TGTGCCAGCAGCAGGGAAGCCTACGAGCAGTACGTC. It is translated as CASSREAYEQYV.

The chain combines TRBV27 with TRBJ2-2; D is perhaps TRBD2 (6 bases). CDR3 length equals 16 residues. Germline assignment: CDR1 MNHEY and CDR2 SMNVEV (reference sequence). Trimming cost V 4 bases and J 5 bases, with 17 bases left between them. CDR3 DNA sequence: TGTGCCAGCAGTTCCCCCTTGGGGGGTTGGACCGGGGAGCTGTTTTTT. Translated, it gives CASSSPLGGWTGELFF.

CDR3 protein: CASSRALGPDTQYF. CDR3 bases: TGTGCCAGCAGCCGGGCCCTGGGCCCAGATACGCAGTATTTT. The chain couples TRBV7-2 to TRBJ2-3, with D hard to call. Trimming stripped 5 bases from V and 4 bases from J, with 13 bases between. Per germline, CDR1 SGHTA and CDR2 FQGNSA. The CDR3 spans 14 residues.

For this clonotype: Sequence at one end of the junction differs from germline and may be a read error. The rearrangement links TRBV4-1 to TRBJ1-5; tentatively, D is TRBD1 (6 bases). This CDR3 is 15 amino acids long. Per the germline V gene, CDR1 is MGHRA and CDR2 is YSYEKL. The CDR3 DNA reads TGCGTCAGCAGCCAAGAGGGGGTAAATTCTCAGCCCCAGCATTTT. This gives the protein CVSSQEGVNSQPQHF.

This clonotype was counted only a few times. This chain joins TRBV28 and TRBJ1-2; D might be TRBD1 (5 bases). The CDR3 extends over 15 amino acids. V was pared by 6 bases and J by 4 bases, with 18 bases between. CDR1 is MDHEN, CDR2 SYDVKM, per germline. The CDR3 sequence is CASRIFIGTVYGYTF. The DNA of the CDR3 is TGTGCCAGCAGGATCTTTATCGGGACGGTCTATGGCTACACCTTC.

The sample holds many counts of this clonotype. V is TRBV5-6 and J is TRBJ2-2; D is possibly TRBD1 (6 bases). The germline V gene has CDR1 SGHDT and CDR2 YYEEEE. The CDR3 runs 16 residues. The germline V and J ends were trimmed by 5 bases and 0 bases, with 14 bases remaining between them. The CDR3 sequence is CASRRLGDTNTGELFF. As DNA, the CDR3 is TGTGCCAGCAGGCGCCTCGGGGACACGAACACCGGGGAGCTGTTTTTT.

This clonotype was detected a few times. V and J are TRBV11-2 and TRBJ2-3, with 9 bases lining up with TRBD1. This CDR3 spans 15 amino acids. Germline CDR1 and CDR2: SGHAT and FQNNGV. Trimming took 2 bases from V and 1 from J; bases not matched to a gene: 1. The CDR3 DNA follows: TGTGCCAGCAGCTTATGGGACAGGGGCACAGATACGCAGTATTTT. Its translation is CASSLWDRGTDTQYF.

The J gene is TRBJ2-3, the V gene TRBV11-3; a possible D gene is TRBD2 (5 bases). Trimming took off 5 bases at V and 8 bases at J, with 14 bases between the two ends. The CDR3 has 13 residues. CDR1 and CDR2 (germline): SGHNT, YENEEA. CDR3 bases: TGTGCCAGCAGCCCCAGAGGGCAGATTACGCAGTATTTT. This translates into CASSPRGQITQYF.

This clonotype appeared many times. The chain has TRBV20-1 and TRBJ2-5, with TRBD2 identical over 9 bases. Germline V lookup: CDR1 DFQATT, CDR2 SNEGSKA (reference sequence). V lost 3 bases and J lost 5; bases outside the gene matches: 7. The CDR3 totals 14 residues. CDR3 DNA: TGCAGTGCTAGGCTTAGCGGGGGATCGGAGACCCAGTACTTC. It codes for CSARLSGGSETQYF.

This clonotype was recorded a few times. The chain couples TRBV4-3 to TRBJ2-7; tentative D call: TRBD2 (7 bases). Germline V lookup: CDR1 LGHNA, CDR2 YSLEER. V was pared by 0 bases and J by 12 bases, with 12 bases between. The length of the CDR3 is 12 residues. The DNA for the CDR3 is TGCGCCAGCAGCCAAGAACGGGGGGCTTCGTACGTC. Translating gives CASSQERGASYV.